The rows below give T cell receptor beta chains drawn from one sample of a study of PD-L1 blockade in urothelial cancer. Profiling relied on immunoSEQ multiplex PCR, and the TCRdb table lists in-frame clones only, not all of them. The sample lists 40,000 to 50,000 clones, 84% occurring once. The sequencing used PBMCs, collected around atezolizumab (anti-PD-L1) treatment. Receptors originate from an older man with urothelial cancer. Both conserved end residues are part of each CDR3. The order of the fields is CDR3 DNA, CDR3 protein, clone size, V gene, D gene, CDR3 length, J gene. D genes are given only for firm matches. Clone size is not always given. Where it is, it says once, few, many or a class for expanded clones.

CDR3 DNA: TGTGCCAGCAGTCGTACTAGCGGGGGTTCCTACGAGCAGTACTTC
CDR3 protein: CASSRTSGGSYEQYF
clone size: NA
V gene: TRBV11-1
D gene: TRBD2
CDR3 length: 15
J gene: TRBJ2-7

CDR3 DNA: TGTGCCTCGTCAGTGGAGCCCGGAAACACCATATATTTT
CDR3 protein: CASSVEPGNTIYF
clone size: NA
V gene: TRBV30
D gene: NA
CDR3 length: 13
J gene: TRBJ1-3

CDR3 DNA: TGCGCCAGCAGCTTATTAGCGAACACTGAAGCTTTCTTT
CDR3 protein: CASSLLANTEAFF
clone size: NA
V gene: TRBV5-1
D gene: NA
CDR3 length: 13
J gene: TRBJ1-1

CDR3 DNA: TGCGCCAGCAGCTCGGGACAGGGTTTTGAAAAACTGTTTTTT
CDR3 protein: CASSSGQGFEKLFF
clone size: NA
V gene: TRBV5-1
D gene: TRBD1
CDR3 length: 14
J gene: TRBJ1-4

CDR3 DNA: TGTGCCAGTCTCCCCCGACTAGCGGGAACGAACACCGGGGAGCTGTTTTTT
CDR3 protein: CASLPRLAGTNTGELFF
clone size: once
V gene: TRBV19
D gene: TRBD2
CDR3 length: 17
J gene: TRBJ2-2

CDR3 DNA: TGTGCCAGCAGTGACAGGACAGGGGCATCCCAGCAGTTCTTC
CDR3 protein: CASSDRTGASQQFF
clone size: few
V gene: TRBV28
D gene: TRBD1
CDR3 length: 14
J gene: TRBJ2-1

CDR3 DNA: TGTGCCAGCAGCCTCGGCGGGGACACCATATATTTT
CDR3 protein: CASSLGGDTIYF
clone size: NA
V gene: TRBV6-5
D gene: NA
CDR3 length: 12
J gene: TRBJ1-3

CDR3 DNA: TGTGCCAGCAGTGAAGAAGGGACACCTTATCAGCCCCAGCATTTT
CDR3 protein: CASSEEGTPYQPQHF
clone size: NA
V gene: TRBV2
D gene: NA
CDR3 length: 15
J gene: TRBJ1-5

CDR3 DNA: TGTGCCAGCAGTGAAGATGGGACAGGGCTTGGCTACACCTTC
CDR3 protein: CASSEDGTGLGYTF
clone size: NA
V gene: TRBV6-1
D gene: TRBD1
CDR3 length: 14
J gene: TRBJ1-2

CDR3 DNA: TGTGCCAGCAGCCCCCAGGGGACAGGTCTCCAAGCCTCGTATGGCTACACCTTC
CDR3 protein: CASSPQGTGLQASYGYTF
clone size: once
V gene: TRBV2
D gene: TRBD1
CDR3 length: 18
J gene: TRBJ1-2

CDR3 DNA: TGCGCCAGCAGCTTGGCCGGGAGGGAACAAGAGACCCAGTACTTC
CDR3 protein: CASSLAGREQETQYF
clone size: NA
V gene: TRBV5-1
D gene: TRBD2
CDR3 length: 15
J gene: TRBJ2-5

CDR3 DNA: TGCGCCAGCAGCTTGGGGCTGGGGGCGCTTACTTACGAGCAGTACTTC
CDR3 protein: CASSLGLGALTYEQYF
clone size: once
V gene: TRBV5-1
D gene: NA
CDR3 length: 16
J gene: TRBJ2-7

CDR3 DNA: TGCGCCAGCAGCTTGGGCCTTACACAAAACACTGAAGCTTTCTTT
CDR3 protein: CASSLGLTQNTEAFF
clone size: NA
V gene: TRBV5-1
D gene: NA
CDR3 length: 15
J gene: TRBJ1-1

CDR3 DNA: TGTGCCAGCAGAGCGGGACTCACGAATCAGCCCCAGCATTTT
CDR3 protein: CASRAGLTNQPQHF
clone size: few
V gene: TRBV2
D gene: NA
CDR3 length: 14
J gene: TRBJ1-5

CDR3 DNA: TGCGCCAGCAACTTGGATCCGCGTCGGGACAGGGGATACTCTGGAAACACCATATATTTT
CDR3 protein: CASNLDPRRDRGYSGNTIYF
clone size: NA
V gene: TRBV5-1
D gene: TRBD1
CDR3 length: 20
J gene: TRBJ1-3

CDR3 DNA: TGTGCCAGCAGTTCTCAAAGGGGCCTGAACACTGAAGCTTTCTTT
CDR3 protein: CASSSQRGLNTEAFF
clone size: few
V gene: TRBV28
D gene: NA
CDR3 length: 15
J gene: TRBJ1-1

CDR3 DNA: TGTGCCAGCAGTTCGGGACTAGCGGGAGGGTACACAGATACGCAGTATTTT
CDR3 protein: CASSSGLAGGYTDTQYF
clone size: NA
V gene: TRBV28
D gene: TRBD2
CDR3 length: 17
J gene: TRBJ2-3

CDR3 DNA: TGTGCCAGCAGTTACTCGGGACTAGCGGGGAAAGAGACCCAGTACTTC
CDR3 protein: CASSYSGLAGKETQYF
clone size: NA
V gene: TRBV6-5
D gene: TRBD2
CDR3 length: 16
J gene: TRBJ2-5

CDR3 DNA: TGCGCCAGCAGCTACACCTCTCGGGATTCATCCTCCTACGAGCAGTACTTC
CDR3 protein: CASSYTSRDSSSYEQYF
clone size: NA
V gene: TRBV5-1
D gene: NA
CDR3 length: 17
J gene: TRBJ2-7

CDR3 DNA: TGTGCCAGTAGTATAGATCTCGCAGGTTACACTGAAGCTTTCTTT
CDR3 protein: CASSIDLAGYTEAFF
clone size: NA
V gene: TRBV19
D gene: NA
CDR3 length: 15
J gene: TRBJ1-1

CDR3 DNA: TGTGCCAGCAGCCAAGAGCAACAGGGCGAGCAGTACTTC
CDR3 protein: CASSQEQQGEQYF
clone size: NA
V gene: TRBV4-2
D gene: NA
CDR3 length: 13
J gene: TRBJ2-7

CDR3 DNA: TGCGCCAGCAGTGACCGGGACAGGGCCTCCTATGGCTACACCTTC
CDR3 protein: CASSDRDRASYGYTF
clone size: NA
V gene: TRBV10-1
D gene: TRBD1
CDR3 length: 15
J gene: TRBJ1-2

CDR3 DNA: TGTGCCAGCAGCTACCCCATGGGCCCAGGGTCTGGAAACACCATATATTTT
CDR3 protein: CASSYPMGPGSGNTIYF
clone size: NA
V gene: TRBV7-2
D gene: NA
CDR3 length: 17
J gene: TRBJ1-3

CDR3 DNA: TGCGCCAGCAGCCAAGATATCGGGACAGCCACCTACGAGCAGTACTTC
CDR3 protein: CASSQDIGTATYEQYF
clone size: NA
V gene: TRBV4-3
D gene: TRBD1
CDR3 length: 16
J gene: TRBJ2-7

CDR3 DNA: TGTGCCAGCTCACCACAGGCGACAGCGGGAGGGATCCTGAAGAAGACCCAGTACTTC
CDR3 protein: CASSPQATAGGILKKTQYF
clone size: NA
V gene: TRBV18
D gene: TRBD2
CDR3 length: 19
J gene: TRBJ2-5

CDR3 DNA: TGTGCCAGCTCCCCAACAGGGGCTCCTGAGCAGTTCTTC
CDR3 protein: CASSPTGAPEQFF
clone size: NA
V gene: TRBV18
D gene: TRBD1
CDR3 length: 13
J gene: TRBJ2-1

CDR3 DNA: TGTGCCAGTAGTATCCCCGGGGGTTACACCGGGGAGCTGTTTTTT
CDR3 protein: CASSIPGGYTGELFF
clone size: NA
V gene: TRBV19
D gene: NA
CDR3 length: 15
J gene: TRBJ2-2

CDR3 DNA: TGTGCCAGCAGTTATCGACAGGGAGGTGGCTACACCTTC
CDR3 protein: CASSYRQGGGYTF
clone size: NA
V gene: TRBV27
D gene: TRBD1
CDR3 length: 13
J gene: TRBJ1-2